This is a list of T cell receptor beta chains from one sample in a study of regulatory T cells in long-lasting Graves disease. TCRdb reprocessed the multiplex PCR reads with MiXCR, giving one entry per CDR3 protein. There are a few hundred thousand distinct CDR3 sequences in the sample; approximately 12% occur only once, and under 20% lies in the top ten. This sample also belongs to another study, concerning T cells in Graves' hyperthyroidism and ophthalmopathy.

This specimen consisted of peripheral blood mononuclear cells (PBMCs), obtained at new diagnosis, from a patient treated with antithyroid drugs. The receptors come from a woman younger than 35 with Graves disease. The CDR3 runs from the conserved cysteine through the conserved F or W. Each record gives: J gene, D gene, CDR3 length, V gene, clone size, CDR3 protein, CDR3 DNA. A D gene is named only where the DNA matches it firmly. The listing skips clone size in some rows; elsewhere it reads once, few, many or a size class.

j_call: TRBJ1-3
d_call: NA
cdr3_length: 16
v_call: TRBV9
clone_size: NA
cdr3_aa: CASSVSPVGTGNTIYF
cdr3_nt: TGTGCCAGCAGCGTCTCTCCGGTTGGGACGGGAAACACCATATATTTT

j_call: TRBJ1-2
d_call: NA
cdr3_length: 18
v_call: TRBV28
clone_size: many
cdr3_aa: CASTSSLYTGIKNYGYTF
cdr3_nt: TGTGCCAGCACCTCCTCTCTCTATACAGGGATTAAAAACTATGGCTACACCTTC

j_call: TRBJ2-7
d_call: TRBD1
cdr3_length: 18
v_call: TRBV6-9
clone_size: many
cdr3_aa: CASSLTGTNHWFTYEQYF
cdr3_nt: TGTGCCAGCAGTTTGACAGGGACAAACCACTGGTTCACCTACGAGCAGTACTTC

j_call: TRBJ1-2
d_call: NA
cdr3_length: 15
v_call: TRBV7-2
clone_size: many
cdr3_aa: CASSLDVYLGYGYTF
cdr3_nt: TGTGCCAGCAGCTTAGATGTCTATCTGGGCTATGGCTACACCTTC

j_call: TRBJ2-1
d_call: NA
cdr3_length: 12
v_call: TRBV7-3
clone_size: NA
cdr3_aa: CASSLEGPMQFF
cdr3_nt: TGTGCCAGCAGCTTAGAGGGGCCCATGCAGTTCTTC

j_call: TRBJ2-1
d_call: NA
cdr3_length: 15
v_call: TRBV4-2
clone_size: few
cdr3_aa: CASSQDTRSYNEQFF
cdr3_nt: TGTGCCAGCAGCCAAGATACCCGGTCCTACAATGAGCAGTTCTTC

j_call: TRBJ1-2
d_call: TRBD1
cdr3_length: 14
v_call: TRBV24-1
clone_size: many
cdr3_aa: CATSDSGTGDGYTF
cdr3_nt: TGTGCCACCAGTGATTCCGGGACAGGAGATGGCTACACCTTC

j_call: TRBJ2-1
d_call: NA
cdr3_length: 16
v_call: TRBV3-1
clone_size: few
cdr3_aa: CASSPLLTNSYNEQFF
cdr3_nt: TGTGCCAGCAGCCCTTTGTTAACAAACTCCTACAATGAGCAGTTCTTC

j_call: TRBJ2-1
d_call: TRBD2
cdr3_length: 18
v_call: TRBV24-1
clone_size: NA
cdr3_aa: CATSDPRASSGGLGEQFF
cdr3_nt: TGTGCCACCAGTGACCCGCGGGCTTCTAGCGGGGGGTTGGGTGAGCAGTTCTTC

j_call: TRBJ2-3
d_call: NA
cdr3_length: 14
v_call: TRBV20-1
clone_size: many
cdr3_aa: CSAPGAGMGRAQYF
cdr3_nt: TGCAGTGCTCCTGGGGCAGGGATGGGGCGCGCGCAGTATTTT

j_call: TRBJ2-3
d_call: NA
cdr3_length: 18
v_call: TRBV3-1
clone_size: many
cdr3_aa: CASSHTITGLGGTDTQYF
cdr3_nt: TGTGCCAGCAGCCACACTATCACAGGACTAGGGGGGACAGATACGCAGTATTTT

j_call: TRBJ1-1
d_call: NA
cdr3_length: 15
v_call: TRBV5-1
clone_size: many
cdr3_aa: CASSFSDPEYTEAFF
cdr3_nt: TGCGCCAGCAGCTTCTCGGACCCTGAATACACTGAAGCTTTCTTT